This TCR beta chain was found in a study of blood T cell repertoires in COVID-19 (dated by TCRdb to about 2020). Describing the broader study: Samples covering the acute and convalescent phases of COVID-19 were provided by collaborators in the United States, Italy and Spain. Subjects who had been exposed to COVID-19, were actively infected with it, or had recovered from it provided the deeply sampled blood TCRbeta repertoires that made up the dataset. Sample metadata almost always included a de-identified subject ID, COVID-19 status, age in years and sex. Samples were obtained from the ongoing ImmuneRACE study (first 160 participants) and from roughly 1,300 subjects provided by 6 global collaborators. The repertoires were released in a freely available public database meant as a resource for research on the immune response to SARS-CoV-2. HLA class I and class II types, where available, came from metadata supplied by the sample provider rather than from assay-based typing. The material from the prospective study consisted of cDNA or gDNA derived from T cells, B-cell-depleted T cells, or PBMCs.

In regard to this clone: Its recognized antigen is unknown. Nothing much larger sits one base from this clone, and base qualities are not available.

Trimming removed 4 bases from V and 0 bases from J; the gene matches leave 2 bases unexplained. From the cysteine through the phenylalanine, the CDR3 covers 14 amino acids. The read is trimmed to its CDR3 DNA, 42 bases read in frame from base 1. The germline V gene (reference sequence) sets CDR1 to GTSNPN and CDR2 to SVGIG. TCRbeta CDR3 regions were amplified from genomic DNA using the immunoSEQ Assay, a bias-controlled multiplex PCR. Under the source paper's analysis protocol: The number of nucleated cells in each sample was estimated by amplification of reference gene primers within the assay. To quantify the absolute abundance of each unique TCRbeta CDR3 rearrangement, sequence reads were collapsed and filtered. For each sample, productive Simpson clonality was calculated as the square root of Simpson's diversity index over productive rearrangements. The clones in this table, taken by TCRdb from immuneACCESS, are in-frame only. Not every clone is retained; where verified, under half of the shortfall comes from an unresolved V gene, and the cause of the rest is unknown. That table furnishes V, J and clone size, whereas the DNA furnished D and trimming. The sample yields hundreds of thousands of clones; approximately 89% were counted once. Of the sample, around a tenth falls within the top ten clones.

Participants in the prospective study were aged roughly 18 to 89 years, lived in some 24 United States geographic areas, and enrolled through a virtual design. In the prospective study, participants were assigned to cohorts based on the clinical history participants reported in a screening survey and a study questionnaire. Recovered participants in ImmuneRACE Cohort 3 were defined by two consecutive negative NP/OP PCR tests, clearance by a healthcare professional, or resolution of symptoms. Mobile phlebotomists in the prospective study collected whole blood, serum and a nasopharyngeal or oropharyngeal swab from every participant. Over a 2-month period, participants in the prospective study had the option of providing additional blood draws and questionnaires. Blood samples from the prospective study were shipped frozen or at room temperature prior to DNA extraction. Study-wide conclusions, independent of this receptor: The quantity of clinical and demographic metadata differed by source and by participant and was supplied without curation.

The V and J genes are TRBV30 and TRBJ2-3; 9 bases in the middle match TRBD2. The sequencing input was PBMCs or T cells enriched from blood (not recorded which). The clonotype originates from a woman aged 40 to 50 who had recovered from COVID-19. The CDR3 sequence is CAWMLAGSTDTQYF. The DNA reads TGTGCCTGGATGCTAGCGGGAAGCACAGATACGCAGTATTTT. The variable domain in full, with residues beyond the CDR3 obtained from the reference TRBV30 and TRBJ2-3 genes, is SQTIHQWPATLVQPVGSPLSLECTVEGTSNPNLYWYRQAAGRGLQLLFYSVGIGQISSEVPQNLSASRPQDRQFILSSKKLLLSDSGFYLCAWMLAGSTDTQYFGPGTRLTVL.